This T cell receptor (beta chain) was recovered during a study of blood T cell repertoires in COVID-19. Some clones are missing from TCRdb's copy, which holds only in-frame ones; the method was immunoSEQ multiplex PCR. The sample carries more than 110,000 clones, 80% to 90% recorded once. Trimming at V came to 0 bases and at J to 5 bases, leaving 3 bases not matched to a gene. Per the germline V gene, CDR1 is LGHDT and CDR2 is YNNKEL (reference sequence). This CDR3 has 15 residues. This receptor was identified in a woman aged 40 to 55 with acute or convalescent COVID-19. The source material was peripheral blood. The rearrangement links TRBV3-1 (or the pseudogene TRBV3-2) to TRBJ2-1; 8 bases map to TRBD2. The CDR3 loop is CASSQDAGGDNEQFF. CDR3 in DNA: TGTGCCAGCAGCCAAGATGCGGGGGGAGACAATGAGCAGTTCTTC.